The clone carrying this T cell receptor (beta chain) was observed once. The antigen is not known. Relative to the germline gene, one junction end is altered; a read error may explain this. This CDR3 is built from 15 residues. Germline CDR1 is SEHNR and CDR2 is FQNEAQ (reference sequence). This sample is drawn from a study of cytomegalovirus exposure and HLA in healthy donors. Study as a whole: Earlier findings included approximately 120 million unique TCR beta sequences obtained from 150 million to 200 million T cells. Genotyping of some 390 donors showed that over 65% belonged to the Caucasian-associated ancestry cluster.

PCR involved 60 Vbeta and 13 Jbeta primers. The assay was immunoSEQ multiplex PCR, and TCRdb's table has in-frame clones only and misses some. The sample carries approximately 110,000 clones, 76% recorded once. Study results and limitations: Presence/absence analyses rested on an assumption that sequencing depth was roughly uniform across donors.

Material: PBMCs. This rearrangement joins TRBV7-9 to TRBJ2-7; 7 bases align to TRBD1. The TCR originated in a woman in her fifties or sixties in good health and CMV-seropositive. CDR3 nucleotides: TGTTCCAGCAGTTCGAAAGGGGGCGCATTGGACGAGCAGTACTTC. Translation: CSSSSKGGALDEQYF.